This T cell receptor (beta chain) was recovered during a study of CD8 T cells in Susac syndrome. RNA, at about 0.45 to 1 ug, was reverse transcribed with random hexamers. TCRdb passed the immunoSEQ multiplex PCR reads through MiXCR, listing each CDR3 protein once. In the table there are about 190,000 distinct CDR3 sequences, roughly 91% of which are singletons. The CDR3 sequence is 14 residues long. The TCR was taken from a human donor with Susac syndrome. The rearrangement uses TRBV21-1 and TRBJ2-7. TRBV21-1 has pseudogene status. Sequencing input: CD4+ T cells from PBMCs. As DNA, the CDR3 is TGTGCCAGCAGCAAAGCAGGGATAGACTACGAGCAGTACTTC. It translates to CASSKAGIDYEQYF.